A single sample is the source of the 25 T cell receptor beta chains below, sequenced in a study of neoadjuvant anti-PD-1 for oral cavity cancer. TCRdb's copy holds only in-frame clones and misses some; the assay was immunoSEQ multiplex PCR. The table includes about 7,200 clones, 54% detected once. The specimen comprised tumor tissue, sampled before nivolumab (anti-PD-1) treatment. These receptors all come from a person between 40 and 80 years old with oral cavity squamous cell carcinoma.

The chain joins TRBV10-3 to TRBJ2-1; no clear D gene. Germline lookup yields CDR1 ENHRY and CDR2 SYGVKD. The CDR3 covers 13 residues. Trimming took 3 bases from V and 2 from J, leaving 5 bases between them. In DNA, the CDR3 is TGTGCCATCAGTGAAAATCCCTACAATGAGCAGTTCTTC. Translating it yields CAISENPYNEQFF.

The DNA for the CDR3 is TGTGCCAGCAGCTTAGGACAGGGTCTAACTGGAAACACCATATATTTT. It yields the protein CASSLGQGLTGNTIYF. The rearrangement joins TRBV7-6 to TRBJ1-3; 7 bases are shared with TRBD1. This CDR3 spans 16 amino acids. V trimming: 1 base; J trimming: 2 bases; junction bases outside the gene matches: 5. Looked up from germline, CDR1 is SGHVS and CDR2 is FNYEAQ.

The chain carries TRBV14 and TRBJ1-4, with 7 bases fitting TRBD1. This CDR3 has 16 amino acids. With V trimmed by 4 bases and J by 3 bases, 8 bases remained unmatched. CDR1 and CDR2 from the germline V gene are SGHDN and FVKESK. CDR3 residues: CASSRLQTGPNEKLFF. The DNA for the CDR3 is TGTGCCAGCAGCCGACTACAGACAGGGCCTAATGAAAAACTGTTTTTT.

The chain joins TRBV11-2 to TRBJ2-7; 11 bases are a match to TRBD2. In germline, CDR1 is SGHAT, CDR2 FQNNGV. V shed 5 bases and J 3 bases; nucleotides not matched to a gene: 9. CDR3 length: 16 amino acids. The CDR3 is CASSKGGTSGNYEQYF. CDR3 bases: TGTGCCAGCAGCAAAGGAGGGACTAGCGGTAACTACGAGCAGTACTTC. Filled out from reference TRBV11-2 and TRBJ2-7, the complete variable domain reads EAGVAQSPRYKIIEKRQSVAFWCNPISGHATLYWYQQILGQGPKLLIQFQNNGVVDDSQLPKDRFSAERLKGVDSTLKIQPAKLEDSAVYLCASSKGGTSGNYEQYFGPGTRLTVT.

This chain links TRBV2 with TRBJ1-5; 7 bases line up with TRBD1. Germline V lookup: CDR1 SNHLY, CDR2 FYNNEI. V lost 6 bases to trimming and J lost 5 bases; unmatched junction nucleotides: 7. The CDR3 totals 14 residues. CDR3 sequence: CASRPTGADQPQHF. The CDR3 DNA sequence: TGTGCCAGCAGACCTACAGGGGCCGATCAGCCCCAGCATTTT.

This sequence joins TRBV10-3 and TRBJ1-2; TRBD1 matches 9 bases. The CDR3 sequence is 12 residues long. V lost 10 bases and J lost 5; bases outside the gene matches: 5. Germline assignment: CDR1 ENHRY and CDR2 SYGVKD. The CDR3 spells CARTTGGYGYTF. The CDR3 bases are TGTGCCAGGACGACAGGGGGTTATGGCTACACCTTC.

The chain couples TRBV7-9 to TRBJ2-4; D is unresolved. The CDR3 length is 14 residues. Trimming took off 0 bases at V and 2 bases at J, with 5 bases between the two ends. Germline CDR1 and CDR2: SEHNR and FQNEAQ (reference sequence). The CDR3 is CASSLAGSKNIQYF. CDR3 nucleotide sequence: TGTGCCAGCAGCTTAGCGGGGTCCAAAAACATTCAGTACTTC.

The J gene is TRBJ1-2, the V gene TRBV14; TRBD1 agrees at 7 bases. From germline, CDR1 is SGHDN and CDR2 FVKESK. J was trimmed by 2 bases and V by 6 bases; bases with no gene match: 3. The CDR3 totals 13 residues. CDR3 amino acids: CASSLTGNYGYTF. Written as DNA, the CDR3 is TGTGCCAGCAGTCTGACAGGGAACTATGGCTACACCTTC. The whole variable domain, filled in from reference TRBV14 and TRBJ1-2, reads EAGVTQFPSHSVIEKGQTVTLRCDPISGHDNLYWYRRVMGKEIKFLLHFVKESKQDESGMPNNRFLAERTGGTYSTLKVQPAELEDSGVYFCASSLTGNYGYTFGSGTRLTVV.

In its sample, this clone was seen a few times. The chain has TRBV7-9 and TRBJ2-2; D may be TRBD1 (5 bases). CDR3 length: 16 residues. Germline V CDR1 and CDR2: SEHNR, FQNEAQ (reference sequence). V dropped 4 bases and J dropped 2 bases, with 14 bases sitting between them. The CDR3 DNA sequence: TGTGCCAGCAGCTCGCGGACACCTTTTAACACCGGGGAGCTGTTTTTT. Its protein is CASSSRTPFNTGELFF.

In nucleotides, the CDR3 is TGTGCCAGCAGTCCCGGGACAGGGGGCTTTCAGCCCCAGCATTTT. This codes for CASSPGTGGFQPQHF. V usage is TRBV27 and J usage is TRBJ1-5; 12 nucleotides line up with TRBD1. The J segment lost 6 bases and the V segment lost 5 bases, leaving 5 bases of the junction unmatched. The CDR3 loop spans 15 amino acids. Germline V gene lookup returns CDR1 MNHEY and CDR2 SMNVEV (reference sequence).

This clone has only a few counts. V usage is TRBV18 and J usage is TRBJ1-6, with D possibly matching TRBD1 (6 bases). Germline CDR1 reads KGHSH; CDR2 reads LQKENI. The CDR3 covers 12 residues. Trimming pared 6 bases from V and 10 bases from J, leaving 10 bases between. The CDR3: CASSPGESPLHF. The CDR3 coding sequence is TGTGCCAGCTCCCCAGGGGAATCACCCCTCCACTTT.

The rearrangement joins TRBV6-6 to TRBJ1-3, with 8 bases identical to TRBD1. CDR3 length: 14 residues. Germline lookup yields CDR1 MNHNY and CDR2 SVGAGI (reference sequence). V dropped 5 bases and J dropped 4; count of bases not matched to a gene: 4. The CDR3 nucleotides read TGTGCCAGCAGTCGGACAGGGCCAGGAAACACCATATATTTT. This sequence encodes CASSRTGPGNTIYF.

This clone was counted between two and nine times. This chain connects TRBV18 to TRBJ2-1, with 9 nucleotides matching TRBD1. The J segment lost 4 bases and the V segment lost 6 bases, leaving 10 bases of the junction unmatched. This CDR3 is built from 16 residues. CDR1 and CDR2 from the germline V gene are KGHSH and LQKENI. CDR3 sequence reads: CASSPLGTGSYNEQFF. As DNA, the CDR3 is TGTGCCAGCTCGCCCCTCGGGACAGGGAGTTACAATGAGCAGTTCTTC.

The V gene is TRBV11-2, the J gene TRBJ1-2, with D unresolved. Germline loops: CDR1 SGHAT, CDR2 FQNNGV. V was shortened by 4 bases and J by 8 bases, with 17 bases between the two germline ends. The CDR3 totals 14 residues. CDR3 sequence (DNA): TGTGCCAGCAGCTCCCAGAGAGGCGGGGAAGGCTACACCTTC. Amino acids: CASSSQRGGEGYTF.

For the CDR3, the DNA is TGTGCCAGCAGCTTAGATTCAGGGCCCGGCTACACCTTC. Protein sequence: CASSLDSGPGYTF. The chain combines TRBV11-2 with TRBJ1-2; TRBD1 might be the D (5 bases). CDR1 is SGHAT and CDR2 is FQNNGV in the germline V gene. V lost 0 bases and J 8 bases, leaving 10 bases between the germline ends. The CDR3 length is 13 residues.

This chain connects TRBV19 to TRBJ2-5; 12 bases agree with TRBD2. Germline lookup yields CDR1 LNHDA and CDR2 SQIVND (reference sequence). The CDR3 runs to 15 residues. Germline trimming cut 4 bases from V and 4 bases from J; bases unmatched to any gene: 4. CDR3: CASSTLAGGRETQYF. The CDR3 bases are TGTGCCAGTAGTACCCTAGCGGGGGGGCGAGAGACCCAGTACTTC. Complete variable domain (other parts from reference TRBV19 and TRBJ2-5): DGGITQSPKYLFRKEGQNVTLSCEQNLNHDAMYWYRQDPGQGLRLIYYSQIVNDFQKGDIAEGYSVSREKKESFPLTVTSAQKNPTAFYLCASSTLAGGRETQYFGPGTRLLVL.

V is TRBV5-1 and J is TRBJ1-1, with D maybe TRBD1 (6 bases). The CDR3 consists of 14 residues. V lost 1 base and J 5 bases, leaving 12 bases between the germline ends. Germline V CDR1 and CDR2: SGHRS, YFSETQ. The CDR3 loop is CASSLTGLGTEAFF. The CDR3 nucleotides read TGCGCCAGCAGCTTGACAGGGCTGGGGACTGAAGCTTTCTTT. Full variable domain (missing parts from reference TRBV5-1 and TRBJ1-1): KAGVTQTPRYLIKTRGQQVTLSCSPISGHRSVSWYQQTPGQGLQFLFEYFSETQRNKGNFPGRFSGRQFSNSRSEMNVSTLELGDSALYLCASSLTGLGTEAFFGQGTRLTVV.

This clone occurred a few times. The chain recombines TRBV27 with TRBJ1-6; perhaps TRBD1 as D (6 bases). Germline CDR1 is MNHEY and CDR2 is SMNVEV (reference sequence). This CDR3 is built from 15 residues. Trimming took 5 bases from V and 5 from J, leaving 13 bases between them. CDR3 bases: TGTGCCAGCAGTGGGGGGCGCGGTAATAATTCACCCCTCCACTTT. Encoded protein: CASSGGRGNNSPLHF.

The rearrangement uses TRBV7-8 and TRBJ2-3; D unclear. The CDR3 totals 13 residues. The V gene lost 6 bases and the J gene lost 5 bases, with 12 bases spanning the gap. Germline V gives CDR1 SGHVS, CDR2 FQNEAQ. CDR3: CASSRPSQDTQYF. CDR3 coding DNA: TGTGCCAGCAGTCGTCCGAGCCAAGATACGCAGTATTTT. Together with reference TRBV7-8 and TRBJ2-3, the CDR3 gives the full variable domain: GAGVSQSPRYKVAKRGQDVALRCDPISGHVSLFWYQQALGQGPEFLTYFQNEAQLDKSGLPSDRFFAERPEGSVSTLKIQRTQQEDSAVYLCASSRPSQDTQYFGPGTRLTVL.

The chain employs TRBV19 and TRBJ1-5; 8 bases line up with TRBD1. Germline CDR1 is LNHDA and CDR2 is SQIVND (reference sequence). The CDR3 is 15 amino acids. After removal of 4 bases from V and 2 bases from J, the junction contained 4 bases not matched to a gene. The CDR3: CASSREDRGNQPQHF. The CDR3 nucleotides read TGTGCCAGTAGTAGAGAGGACAGGGGCAATCAGCCCCAGCATTTT.

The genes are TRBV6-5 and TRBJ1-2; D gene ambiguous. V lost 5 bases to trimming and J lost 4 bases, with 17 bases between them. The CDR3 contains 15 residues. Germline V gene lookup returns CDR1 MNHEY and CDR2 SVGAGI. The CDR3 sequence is CASSAKCRKTYGYTF. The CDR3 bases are TGTGCCAGCAGTGCAAAATGTAGAAAGACCTATGGCTACACCTTC.

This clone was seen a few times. The DNA for the CDR3 is TGTGCCAGCAGTGTACGGGGGATTGGCAGGCGATCCTACGAGCAGTACTTC. It translates to CASSVRGIGRRSYEQYF. J is TRBJ2-7 and V is TRBV28; D is possibly TRBD2 (6 bases). Germline loops: CDR1 MDHEN, CDR2 SYDVKM. V was clipped by 5 bases and J by 1 base, with 21 bases between them. The CDR3 spans 17 residues.

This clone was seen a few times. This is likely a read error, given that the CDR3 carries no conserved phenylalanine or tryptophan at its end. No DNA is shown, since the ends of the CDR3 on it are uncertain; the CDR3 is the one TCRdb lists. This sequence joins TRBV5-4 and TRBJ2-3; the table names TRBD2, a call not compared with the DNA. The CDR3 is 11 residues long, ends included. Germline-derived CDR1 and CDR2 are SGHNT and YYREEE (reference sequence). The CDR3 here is CASSLMMERRI.

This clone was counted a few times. The CDR3 protein is CAWSVQVDQPQHF. DNA of the CDR3: TGTGCCTGGAGTGTACAAGTCGACCAGCCCCAGCATTTT. This chain connects TRBV30 to TRBJ1-5, with D uncertain. The CDR3 has 13 amino acids. V lost 0 bases, J lost 7 bases, and 10 bases lay in between. Per germline, CDR1 GTSNPN and CDR2 SVGIG (reference sequence). The full variable domain, in which reference TRBV30 and TRBJ1-5 provide the parts outside the CDR3, is SQTIHQWPATLVQPVGSPLSLECTVEGTSNPNLYWYRQAAGRGLQLLFYSVGIGQISSEVPQNLSASRPQDRQFILSSKKLLLSDSGFYLCAWSVQVDQPQHFGDGTRLSIL.

This chain's CDR3 is CASSLQPSEETQYF. The DNA of the CDR3 is TGCGCCAGCAGCTTGCAGCCCAGCGAGGAGACCCAGTACTTC. The V call is TRBV5-1, the J call TRBJ2-5; no reliable D call. Germline V gene lookup returns CDR1 SGHRS and CDR2 YFSETQ. The CDR3 loop spans 14 amino acids. V was shortened by 1 base and J by 5 bases, with 12 bases between the two germline ends.